The present entry profiles one TCR beta chain with its context. The antigen remains unidentified. Data came from immunoSEQ multiplex PCR; TCRdb stores just in-frame clones and leaves some out. The table includes about 13,000 clones, 68% detected once. This sample is part of a study of tumor-infiltrating lymphocytes in localized non-small cell lung cancer. Study-level findings and limits: TCRbeta sequencing showed higher T cell infiltration in tumors than uninvolved lung. No T-cell fraction difference was seen between IM1 and IM2 tumors. Available tissue quantity limited TCR sequencing to a patient subset.

The CDR3 loop spans 15 amino acids. Germline V gene data show CDR1 as LNHDA and CDR2 as SQIVND (reference sequence). Trimming left V 5 bases short and J 10 bases short, with 18 bases between. V is TRBV19 and J is TRBJ1-6, with a tentative D call TRBD1 (5 bases). The TCR comes from a human donor with non-small cell lung cancer. The source material was lung tumor tissue. This CDR3 is CASSLDVGTRSPLHF. The DNA of the CDR3 is TGTGCCAGTAGTCTCGACGTAGGGACTCGCTCACCCCTCCACTTT.